This T cell receptor beta chain was observed in a study of CDR3 diversity in severe acne. TCRdb recomputed calls from the PCR reads with MiXCR, one row per CDR3 protein. The sample lists over 100,000 distinct CDR3 sequences, roughly half seen once, with roughly 12% in the top ten. The origin of this receptor is a male donor with acne. The specimen sequenced was blood.

The CDR3, as DNA: TGCAGTGCTATAGGGGGGACAGGGAAACGCAACGAGCAGTACTTC. As protein: CSAIGGTGKRNEQYF. This chain joins TRBV20-1 and TRBJ2-7, with TRBD1 matching over 9 bases. The CDR3 has 15 residues. CDR1 is DFQATT, CDR2 SNEGSKA, per germline (reference sequence). V lost 4 bases, J lost 5 bases, and 12 bases stayed unmatched.